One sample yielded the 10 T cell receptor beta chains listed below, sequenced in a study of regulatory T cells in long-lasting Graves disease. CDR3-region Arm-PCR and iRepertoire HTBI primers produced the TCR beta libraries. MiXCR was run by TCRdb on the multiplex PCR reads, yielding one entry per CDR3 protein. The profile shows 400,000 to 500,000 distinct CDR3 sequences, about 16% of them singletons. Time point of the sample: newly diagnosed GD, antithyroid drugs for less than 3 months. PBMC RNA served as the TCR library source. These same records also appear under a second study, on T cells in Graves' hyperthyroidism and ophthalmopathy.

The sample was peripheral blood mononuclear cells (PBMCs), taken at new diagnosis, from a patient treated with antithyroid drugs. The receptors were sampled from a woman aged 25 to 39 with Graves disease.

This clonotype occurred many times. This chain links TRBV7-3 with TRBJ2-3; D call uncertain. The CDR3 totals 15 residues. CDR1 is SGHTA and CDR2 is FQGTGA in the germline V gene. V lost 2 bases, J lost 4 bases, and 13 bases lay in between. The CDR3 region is CASSLEGISPDTQYF. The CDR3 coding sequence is TGTGCCAGCAGCTTAGAAGGTATCTCCCCAGATACGCAGTATTTT.

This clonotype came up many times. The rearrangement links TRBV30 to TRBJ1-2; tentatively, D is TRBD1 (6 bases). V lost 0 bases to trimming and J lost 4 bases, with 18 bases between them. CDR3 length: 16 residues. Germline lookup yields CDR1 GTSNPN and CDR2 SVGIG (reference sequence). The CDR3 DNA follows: TGTGCCTGGAGTGTACTCGGGGGGCCTTTCTCCTATGGCTACACCTTC. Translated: CAWSVLGGPFSYGYTF. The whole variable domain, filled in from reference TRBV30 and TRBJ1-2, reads SQTIHQWPATLVQPVGSPLSLECTVEGTSNPNLYWYRQAAGRGLQLLFYSVGIGQISSEVPQNLSASRPQDRQFILSSKKLLLSDSGFYLCAWSVLGGPFSYGYTFGSGTRLTVV.

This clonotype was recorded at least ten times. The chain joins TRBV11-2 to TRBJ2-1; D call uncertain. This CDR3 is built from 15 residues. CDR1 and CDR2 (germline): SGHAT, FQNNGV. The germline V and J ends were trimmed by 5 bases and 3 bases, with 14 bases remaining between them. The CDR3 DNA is TGTGCCAGCAGCCCCCGACCCGAAATCTACAATGAGCAGTTCTTC. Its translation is CASSPRPEIYNEQFF. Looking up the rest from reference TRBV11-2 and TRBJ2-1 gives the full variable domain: EAGVAQSPRYKIIEKRQSVAFWCNPISGHATLYWYQQILGQGPKLLIQFQNNGVVDDSQLPKDRFSAERLKGVDSTLKIQPAKLEDSAVYLCASSPRPEIYNEQFFGPGTRLTVL.

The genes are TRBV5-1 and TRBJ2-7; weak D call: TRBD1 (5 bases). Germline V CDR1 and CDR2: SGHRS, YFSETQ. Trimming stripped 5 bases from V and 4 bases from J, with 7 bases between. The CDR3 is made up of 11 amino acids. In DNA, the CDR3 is TGCGCCAGCAGACAGGCTTACGAGCAGTACTTC. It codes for CASRQAYEQYF.

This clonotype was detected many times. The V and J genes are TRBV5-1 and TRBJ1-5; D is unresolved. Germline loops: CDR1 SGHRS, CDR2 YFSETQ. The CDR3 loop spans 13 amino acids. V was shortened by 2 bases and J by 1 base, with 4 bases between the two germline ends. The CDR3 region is CASSLWSNQPQHF. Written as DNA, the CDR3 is TGCGCCAGCAGCTTATGGAGCAATCAGCCCCAGCATTTT.

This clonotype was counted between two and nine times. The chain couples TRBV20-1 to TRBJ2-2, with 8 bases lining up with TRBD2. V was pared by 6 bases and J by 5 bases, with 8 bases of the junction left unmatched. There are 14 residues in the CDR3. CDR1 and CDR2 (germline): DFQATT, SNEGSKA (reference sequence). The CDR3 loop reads CSAESGGRTGELFF. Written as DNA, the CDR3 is TGCAGTGCCGAATCGGGGGGGCGGACCGGGGAGCTGTTTTTT.

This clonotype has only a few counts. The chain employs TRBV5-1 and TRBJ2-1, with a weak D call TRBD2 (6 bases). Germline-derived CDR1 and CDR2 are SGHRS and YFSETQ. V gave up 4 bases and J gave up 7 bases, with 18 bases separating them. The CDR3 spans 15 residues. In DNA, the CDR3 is TGCGCCAGCAGCCTGCAGAATCCCGGGAGTAATGAGCAGTTCTTC. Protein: CASSLQNPGSNEQFF.

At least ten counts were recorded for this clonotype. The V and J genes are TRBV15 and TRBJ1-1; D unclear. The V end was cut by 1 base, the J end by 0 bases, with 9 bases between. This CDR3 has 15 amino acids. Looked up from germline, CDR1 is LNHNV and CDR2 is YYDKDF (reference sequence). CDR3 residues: CATSRANSMNTEAFF. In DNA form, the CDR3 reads TGTGCCACCAGCAGAGCCAACAGCATGAACACTGAAGCTTTCTTT.

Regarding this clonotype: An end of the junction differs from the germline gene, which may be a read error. CDR3 in DNA: TGTGCTAGCAGCCCGGACAGGCGCGACAATGAGCAGTTCTTC. Its protein product is CASSPDRRDNEQFF. J is TRBJ2-5 and V is TRBV7-3, with 7 bases that match TRBD1. The J call may be wrong; the DNA end is better matched by TRBJ2-1. Germline V gene sequence: CDR1 SGHTA, CDR2 FQGTGA. This CDR3 region has 14 residues.

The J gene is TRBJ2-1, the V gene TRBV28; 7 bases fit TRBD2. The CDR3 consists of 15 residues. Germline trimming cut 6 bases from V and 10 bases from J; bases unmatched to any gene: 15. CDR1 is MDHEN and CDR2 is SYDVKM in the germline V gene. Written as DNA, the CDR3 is TGTGCCAGCAGCAATGGAGAGACTAGCCCTGAGGAGCAGTTCTTC. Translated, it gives CASSNGETSPEEQFF. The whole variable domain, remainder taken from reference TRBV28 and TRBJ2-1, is DVKVTQSSRYLVKRTGEKVFLECVQDMDHENMFWYRQDPGLGLRLIYFSYDVKMKEKGDIPEGYSVSREKKERFSLILESASTNQTSMYLCASSNGETSPEEQFFGPGTRLTVL.